The 26 T cell receptor beta chains in this list originate from one sample, sequenced in a study of glioma-infiltrating T cells after dendritic cell vaccination. Sample time point: after dendritic cell vaccination, including at tumor progression/relapse. Profiled with immunoSEQ multiplex PCR; TCRdb holds only in-frame clones, not every one. The top ten clones hold around 8.3% of a sample with some 58,000 clones, under 90% of them seen once. The sequencing here drew on blood, taken after dendritic cell vaccination. The receptors derive from a human donor with glioblastoma.

This clone was detected a few times. The chain combines TRBV7-3 with TRBJ2-2; 8 positions agree with TRBD1. V was clipped by 5 bases and J by 5 bases; unmatched bases: 10. Germline-derived CDR1 and CDR2 are SGHTA and FQGTGA. This CDR3 comprises 16 residues. The CDR3 sequence: CASSTQPGQATGELFF. CDR3 nucleotides: TGTGCCAGCAGCACGCAACCGGGACAGGCGACCGGGGAGCTGTTTTTT.

This sequence joins TRBV28 and TRBJ2-7; 7 bases agree with TRBD2. CDR3 size: 14 residues. Germline V gene sequence: CDR1 MDHEN, CDR2 SYDVKM. Trimming took 6 bases from V and 3 from J; bases not matched to a gene: 8. CDR3 protein: CASSQPGLRYEQYF. The CDR3 nucleotides read TGTGCCAGCAGCCAACCGGGACTACGCTACGAGCAGTACTTC.

The chain links TRBV11-3 to TRBJ2-5; 8 nucleotides agree with TRBD2. The CDR3 contains 15 residues. Trimming took 5 bases from V and 2 from J; bases not matched to a gene: 7. Germline V gene data show CDR1 as SGHNT and CDR2 as YENEEA. CDR3 in DNA: TGTGCCAGCAGCCACCAGCGGGGGACACAAGAGACCCAGTACTTC. This translates into CASSHQRGTQETQYF.

This clone was picked up one time. The chain uses TRBV5-4 and TRBJ2-3, with TRBD1 identical over 7 bases. CDR1 is SGHNT, CDR2 YYREEE, per germline (reference sequence). Germline trimming cut 0 bases from V and 3 bases from J; bases unmatched to any gene: 4. This CDR3 has 15 residues. The CDR3, as DNA: TGTGCCAGCAGCTTGGACAGGGGAGTAACAGATACGCAGTATTTT. As protein: CASSLDRGVTDTQYF. The whole variable domain, remainder taken from reference TRBV5-4 and TRBJ2-3, is ETGVTQSPTHLIKTRGQQVTLRCSSQSGHNTVSWYQQALGQGPQFIFQYYREEENGRGNFPPRFSGLQFPNYSSELNVNALELDDSALYLCASSLDRGVTDTQYFGPGTRLTVL.

The chain combines TRBV28 with TRBJ1-2; TRBD1 matches 10 bases. The CDR3 runs 18 residues. V trimming: 5 bases; J trimming: 2 bases; junction bases outside the gene matches: 14. Germline-derived CDR1 and CDR2 are MDHEN and SYDVKM. CDR3 region: CASSLGQGRLWLNYGYTF. DNA of the CDR3: TGTGCCAGCAGTCTGGGACAGGGGAGGCTTTGGCTGAACTATGGCTACACCTTC.

This chain joins TRBV27 and TRBJ2-7, with TRBD2 matching over 8 bases. The V gene's germline CDR1 is MNHEY and CDR2 SMNVEV (reference sequence). The J segment lost 2 bases and the V segment lost 5 bases, leaving 5 bases of the junction unmatched. The CDR3 runs to 14 residues. In DNA, the CDR3 is TGTGCCAGCAGTCACTTTAGCGGGGCCTACGAGCAGTACTTC. This codes for CASSHFSGAYEQYF.

This sequence joins TRBV4-2 and TRBJ2-6, with 8 nucleotides matching TRBD1. Per germline, CDR1 LGHNA and CDR2 YNFKEQ. The CDR3 runs 20 residues. V lost 0 bases, J lost 1 base, and 11 bases stayed unmatched. The CDR3 nucleotides are TGTGCCAGCAGCCAAGAGCACCACCCAGGGGGCGCGTCTGGGGCCAACGTCCTGACTTTC. Translated, it gives CASSQEHHPGGASGANVLTF.

This clone was seen just once. The J gene is TRBJ2-3, the V gene TRBV9, with TRBD2 identical over 16 bases. This CDR3 comprises 20 residues. CDR1 and CDR2 (germline): SGDLS, YYNGEE. V was pared by 3 bases and J by 0 bases, with 10 bases of the junction left unmatched. CDR3 nucleotides: TGTGCCAGCAGCGCCCACCCGGGACTAGCGGGGGGGCAGAGCACAGATACGCAGTATTTT. Translating it yields CASSAHPGLAGGQSTDTQYF.

This clone appeared once. The chain couples TRBV18 to TRBJ2-1; TRBD1 matches at 7 bases. This CDR3 region has 15 residues. CDR1 KGHSH and CDR2 LQKENI come from the germline V gene. The V gene end was trimmed by 5 bases and the J gene end by 4 bases; junction bases not matched to a gene: 8. This chain's CDR3 is CASSSSTGVYNEQFF. The CDR3 DNA follows: TGTGCCAGCTCATCTAGCACAGGGGTATACAATGAGCAGTTCTTC.

This clone was seen a single time. V and J are TRBV27 and TRBJ2-5, with TRBD2 matching 8 bases. The V gene's germline CDR1 is MNHEY and CDR2 SMNVEV (reference sequence). The CDR3 loop spans 18 amino acids. The junction had 17 bases not matched to a gene; V was cut back by 5 bases and J by 3 bases. The CDR3 spells CASSPTTYSGDLEETQYF. For the CDR3, the DNA is TGTGCCAGCAGTCCAACAACCTATAGCGGGGACCTCGAAGAGACCCAGTACTTC.

J is TRBJ1-4 and V is TRBV9, with D possibly being TRBD1 (6 bases). This CDR3 has 15 amino acids. V lost 0 bases and J 5 bases, leaving 11 bases between the germline ends. From germline, CDR1 is SGDLS and CDR2 YYNGEE. Here the CDR3 DNA reads TGTGCCAGCAGCGTAGGGGGGCGACGAAATGAAAAACTGTTTTTT. It specifies CASSVGGRRNEKLFF. Together with reference TRBV9 and TRBJ1-4, the CDR3 gives the full variable domain: DSGVTQTPKHLITATGQRVTLRCSPRSGDLSVYWYQQSLDQGLQFLIQYYNGEERAKGNILERFSAQQFPDLHSELNLSSLELGDSALYFCASSVGGRRNEKLFFGSGTQLSVL.

The chain joins TRBV10-3 to TRBJ1-2; TRBD1 agrees at 10 bases. Unmatched junction bases numbered 5, after V lost 11 bases and J lost 2 bases. Germline values: CDR1 ENHRY, CDR2 SYGVKD. This CDR3 has 13 residues. The CDR3 is CAPSTGGNYGYTF. In DNA form, the CDR3 reads TGTGCCCCTTCGACAGGGGGCAACTATGGCTACACCTTC.

The rearrangement links TRBV27 to TRBJ2-3; 10 bases fit TRBD2. Germline CDR1 MNHEY, CDR2 SMNVEV (reference sequence). CDR3 length: 20 amino acids. The trim removed 6 bases at V and 3 bases at J, leaving 21 bases unmatched. CDR3 bases: TGTGCCAGCAGGATGAGTTACGATAGGTTTCTAGCGGGGGATACAGATACGCAGTATTTT. Protein sequence: CASRMSYDRFLAGDTDTQYF.

The rearrangement uses TRBV4-3 and TRBJ2-3; 10 nucleotides align to TRBD1. The J segment lost 6 bases and the V segment lost 4 bases, leaving 7 bases of the junction unmatched. CDR1 LGHNA and CDR2 YSLEER come from the germline V gene. This CDR3 has 15 amino acids. The CDR3 DNA sequence: TGCGCCAGCAGCCTTCAGACAGGGGGCGCCGATACGCAGTATTTT. Residues: CASSLQTGGADTQYF.

This chain uses TRBV4-1 with TRBJ2-7, with 10 bases matching TRBD1. Germline-derived CDR1 and CDR2 are MGHRA and YSYEKL. V was pared by 1 base and J by 2 bases, with 2 bases of the junction left unmatched. The length of the CDR3 is 15 residues. CDR3 in amino acids: CASSQGGQGAYEQYF. The CDR3, as DNA: TGCGCCAGCAGCCAAGGAGGACAGGGGGCCTACGAGCAGTACTTC.

The rearrangement uses TRBV11-1 and TRBJ1-1; the D gene is possibly TRBD1 (6 bases). The V and J ends lost 1 base and 12 bases respectively, with 18 bases between them. The CDR3 is 14 amino acids. In germline, CDR1 is SGHAT, CDR2 FQDESV (reference sequence). The CDR3 region has the DNA TGTGCCAGCAGCTTAGTCGGTGGTAGGCAGGGGACTTTCTTT. Protein: CASSLVGGRQGTFF.

This chain joins TRBV25-1 and TRBJ2-7; 11 bases line up with TRBD1. CDR3 size: 18 residues. Germline V gene lookup returns CDR1 MGHDK and CDR2 SYGVNS. Trimming took 1 base from V and 3 from J; bases not matched to a gene: 11. The DNA of the CDR3 is TGTGCCAGCAGTGAATTCAGAGCCGGGACAGGGGGTAACTACGAGCAGTACTTC. Amino acids: CASSEFRAGTGGNYEQYF.

The chain uses TRBV6-5 and TRBJ2-1, with D possibly matching TRBD2 (5 bases). Germline CDR1 MNHEY, CDR2 SVGAGI. V lost 2 bases, J lost 5 bases, and 13 bases lay in between. The CDR3 is 15 residues long. CDR3 bases: TGTGCCAGCAGTTACAGAGGGTTATTCAACAATGAGCAGTTCTTC. Amino acids: CASSYRGLFNNEQFF.

This chain links TRBV27 with TRBJ2-7; D not resolved. The CDR3 loop spans 13 amino acids. Trimming took 2 bases from V and 2 from J, leaving 7 bases between them. Per the germline V gene, CDR1 is MNHEY and CDR2 is SMNVEV (reference sequence). The CDR3 DNA sequence: TGTGCCAGCAGTTTAACCTATACCTACGAGCAGTACTTC. This gives the protein CASSLTYTYEQYF.

The chain employs TRBV11-2 and TRBJ2-5, with D unclear. V was pared by 5 bases and J by 0 bases, with 7 bases between. This CDR3 has 13 amino acids. CDR1 is SGHAT and CDR2 is FQNNGV in the germline V gene. The CDR3 protein is CASSENHQETQYF. Written as DNA, the CDR3 is TGTGCCAGCAGCGAGAACCACCAAGAGACCCAGTACTTC.

The sample holds one count of this clone. This chain joins TRBV7-9 and TRBJ2-3; D perhaps matches TRBD2 (6 bases). V lost 4 bases to trimming and J lost 1 base, with 15 bases between them. Germline values: CDR1 SEHNR, CDR2 FQNEAQ (reference sequence). The CDR3 is 16 residues long. Written as DNA, the CDR3 is TGTGCCAGCAGCTCCAGGACTACCGGGGGCACAGATACGCAGTATTTT. Translating it yields CASSSRTTGGTDTQYF.

There are a few counts of this clone. The chain joins TRBV4-2 to TRBJ2-3, with 9 bases fitting TRBD2. CDR1 LGHNA and CDR2 YNFKEQ come from the germline V gene. V shed 1 base, J shed 4 bases, and the junction held 9 bases outside the gene matches. This CDR3 has 17 residues. The CDR3 nucleotides are TGTGCCAGCAGCCAAGTTTGGAATAGCGGGGGCTCAGATACGCAGTATTTT. Protein sequence: CASSQVWNSGGSDTQYF.

The genes are TRBV6-1 and TRBJ2-3, with TRBD2 matching over 10 bases. V lost 0 bases, J lost 1 base, and 4 bases stayed unmatched. The CDR3 extends over 17 amino acids. Germline assignment: CDR1 MNHNS and CDR2 SASEGT. CDR3 amino acids: CASSEASTSGGTDTQYF. The CDR3 DNA reads TGTGCCAGCAGTGAAGCCTCCACTAGCGGGGGCACAGATACGCAGTATTTT.

The chain joins TRBV4-2 to TRBJ2-1; D is possibly TRBD2 (6 bases). Between the trimmed V and J ends, which lost 0 bases and 3 bases, there was a span of 15 bases. CDR1 LGHNA and CDR2 YNFKEQ come from the germline V gene. This CDR3 has 17 residues. CDR3 amino acids: CASSQEGASEVYNEQFF. DNA of the CDR3: TGTGCCAGCAGCCAAGAGGGAGCTAGCGAAGTCTACAATGAGCAGTTCTTC.

V gene TRBV13 combines with J gene TRBJ1-2; 9 bases are a match to TRBD1. The V gene's germline CDR1 is PRHDT and CDR2 FYEKMQ (reference sequence). Unmatched junction bases numbered 13, after V lost 6 bases and J lost 5 bases. The CDR3 runs 16 residues. The CDR3 region has the DNA TGTGCCAGCAGTTCAGCGGGACAGGGCGTTCGGTATGGCTACACCTTC. Translated, it gives CASSSAGQGVRYGYTF.

V and J are TRBV19 and TRBJ1-5; D call uncertain. The CDR3 runs 12 residues. Germline lookup yields CDR1 LNHDA and CDR2 SQIVND (reference sequence). V lost 1 base, J lost 6 bases, and 4 bases lay in between. The CDR3 DNA is TGTGCCAGTAGTATAGTCCGTCAGCCCCAGCATTTT. Residues: CASSIVRQPQHF.